This T cell receptor beta chain is from a study of cytomegalovirus exposure and HLA in healthy donors. Germline V gene sequence: CDR1 MNHEY, CDR2 SVGAGI. The CDR3 is made up of 13 amino acids. V was trimmed by 7 bases and J by 6 bases, leaving 16 bases between them. Study conclusions and caveats: It was reported that the classifier diagnosed cytomegalovirus status with high specificity and sensitivity in both the original and validation cohorts. While the bulk of TCR sequences proved rare, some public TCRs turned up in many donors. Associated with cytomegalovirus, according to the listing, were 150 to 200 TCR beta chains.

Donors came from a validation cohort of 95 to 150 subjects, distinct from the first 666-subject cohort. With regard to this clone: The antigen is unknown.

TCRdb's table, derived via immunoSEQ multiplex PCR, lists solely in-frame clones and lacks some. The data show about 340,000 clones, with 70% to 90% seen just once and about 0.91% held by the top ten. This sequence was found in a woman younger than 35 in good health and CMV-seronegative. Sequencing was performed on PBMCs. This chain links TRBV6-5 with TRBJ2-7; tentative D call: TRBD2 (6 bases). CDR3 DNA: TGTGCCAGCAAAATTCGGGGGACGGGCGAGCAGTACTTC. It yields the protein CASKIRGTGEQYF.